Following are 13 T cell receptor beta chains from one sample sequenced in a study of response to subunit inactivated influenza vaccine. TCRdb processed the RT-PCR reads anew with MiXCR; each CDR3 protein has one entry. The sample has hundreds of thousands of distinct CDR3 sequences; around 20% are singletons. The sequenced sample was PBMCs from blood, obtained 5 to 6 days after vaccination. The source is a man in his fifties or sixties who received an inactivated influenza vaccine.

This clonotype has just a few counts. The chain has TRBV20-1 and TRBJ2-4; possibly TRBD1 or TRBD2 for D (5 bases each). The germline gives CDR1 DFQATT, CDR2 SNEGSKA (reference sequence). Trimming pared 0 bases from V and 6 bases from J, leaving 15 bases between. The CDR3 is made up of 15 amino acids. The CDR3 protein is CSARDSQGVTNIQYF. In DNA, the CDR3 is TGCAGTGCTAGAGATAGTCAGGGAGTCACAAACATTCAGTACTTC.

This chain links TRBV12-3 or TRBV12-4 with TRBJ2-3, with 9 nucleotides matching TRBD2. This CDR3 contains 16 residues. The V and J ends lost 0 bases and 6 bases, in that order; junction bases with no gene match: 7. The CDR3 DNA is TGTGCCAGCAGTTTAGCCAGAGGCGGGGGGGCGGATACGCAGTATTTT. Its translation is CASSLARGGGADTQYF.

This clonotype was picked up a small number of times. V gene TRBV7-2 combines with J gene TRBJ1-2; possibly TRBD1 for D (5 bases). The V gene's germline CDR1 is SGHTA and CDR2 FQGNSA. The CDR3 has 14 amino acids. V gave up 5 bases and J gave up 0 bases, with 10 bases separating them. CDR3 DNA: TGTGCCAGCAGCCCAGGGCCGACTAACTATGGCTACACCTTC. Its translation: CASSPGPTNYGYTF.

The gene calls are TRBV7-8 and TRBJ2-2, with D perhaps matching TRBD2 (5 bases). The CDR3 is 17 residues long. Trimming cost V 9 bases and J 4 bases, with 24 bases left between them. CDR1 and CDR2 from the germline V gene are SGHVS and FQNEAQ. The CDR3 DNA follows: TGTGCCAGTACCCCCCGTGACTACCCCCTACTCACCGGGGAGCTGTTTTTT. Translation gives CASTPRDYPLLTGELFF.

As for this clonotype: A junction end diverges from the germline sequence, so it may reflect a read error. DNA of the CDR3: TGTGCAAGCAGGTACCGAGATACGCAGTATTTT. This encodes CASRYRDTQYF. V gene TRBV4-2 combines with J gene TRBJ2-3; D gene ambiguous. The CDR3 has 11 residues. Germline CDR1 and CDR2: LGHNA and YNFKEQ.

The rearrangement links TRBV24-1 to TRBJ2-3; perhaps TRBD2 as D (5 bases). The V end was cut by 6 bases, the J end by 6 bases, with 18 bases between. This CDR3 is built from 15 residues. Germline V gene lookup returns CDR1 KGHDR and CDR2 SFDVKD. CDR3 residues: CATSRARGISDTQYF. In DNA form, the CDR3 reads TGTGCCACCAGTAGAGCTAGAGGGATATCGGATACGCAGTATTTT.

The rearrangement links TRBV14 to TRBJ2-1, with 7 positions matching TRBD2. The CDR3 has 15 amino acids. The germline gives CDR1 SGHDN, CDR2 FVKESK. V lost 1 base, J lost 13 bases, and 13 bases stayed unmatched. The CDR3 reads CASSQVRTRVRAQFF. The CDR3, as DNA: TGTGCCAGCAGCCAAGTCAGGACTAGAGTAAGAGCACAGTTCTTC.

This clonotype was observed a few times. The chain carries TRBV5-1 and TRBJ2-3; 11 bases line up with TRBD2. J was trimmed by 4 bases and V by 1 base; bases with no gene match: 2. The CDR3 runs to 15 residues. CDR1 and CDR2 from the germline V gene are SGHRS and YFSETQ. The CDR3 is CASSLLAGGSDTQYF. In DNA, the CDR3 is TGCGCCAGCAGCTTGCTAGCGGGAGGATCAGATACGCAGTATTTT.

In its sample, this clonotype was seen a few times. The chain has TRBV6-1 and TRBJ2-5, with 9 positions matching TRBD2. The junction had 8 bases not matched to a gene; V was cut back by 6 bases and J by 3 bases. The CDR3 totals 15 residues. From germline, CDR1 is MNHNS and CDR2 SASEGT. The chain's CDR3 is CASSRTSVLKETQYF. CDR3 DNA sequence: TGTGCCAGCAGCCGGACTAGCGTATTGAAAGAGACCCAGTACTTC.

Here the CDR3 DNA reads TGTGCCAGCAGCTCGGACAGTTGGGGGGTGAACACTGAAGCTTTCTTT. It yields the protein CASSSDSWGVNTEAFF. The chain carries TRBV7-8 and TRBJ1-1; weak D call: TRBD1 (6 bases). The V and J ends lost 4 bases and 0 bases respectively, with 15 bases between them. The CDR3 has 16 amino acids. Germline values: CDR1 SGHVS, CDR2 FQNEAQ.

This clonotype appeared many times. The chain couples TRBV12-3 or TRBV12-4 to TRBJ2-4; D is unclear. This CDR3 region has 16 residues. V lost 1 base and J 2 bases, leaving 12 bases between the germline ends. CDR3 sequence: CASSLDGTRTKNIQYF. The CDR3, as DNA: TGTGCCAGCAGTTTAGATGGAACGAGGACCAAAAACATTCAGTACTTC.

This clonotype was seen ten or more times. This sequence joins TRBV7-2 and TRBJ1-5; D is unresolved. Germline V gene lookup returns CDR1 SGHTA and CDR2 FQGNSA. The ends were cut back, 5 bases at V and 0 bases at J, with 8 bases in the middle. The CDR3 is 14 residues long. The CDR3 region is CASSLGFSNQPQHF. The CDR3 region has the DNA TGTGCCAGCAGCCTAGGGTTTAGCAATCAGCCCCAGCATTTT.

In its sample, this clonotype was seen once. As DNA, the CDR3 is TGTGCCAGCAGCCCGACAGGGCGAGATGGCTACACCTTC. Translating it yields CASSPTGRDGYTF. The V call is TRBV7-9, the J call TRBJ1-2; 7 bases agree with TRBD1. From germline, CDR1 is SEHNR and CDR2 FQNEAQ (reference sequence). V was pared by 5 bases and J by 6 bases, with 6 bases of the junction left unmatched. The CDR3 runs to 13 residues.